This is a list of T cell receptor beta chains from one sample in a study of early stage breast cancer tumors. Generated by immunoSEQ multiplex PCR, the TCRdb table keeps only in-frame clones and is missing some. The sample consists of fewer than 35,000 clones, 72% of them appearing once. The sample was blood. These receptors were taken from a person aged 45-60 years with breast cancer. Both conserved end residues are part of each CDR3. A D gene is named only where the DNA matches it firmly. Clone size is shown for a subset of rows, as once, few, many or a class of expanded clone.

J gene	V gene	clone size	D gene	CDR3 DNA	CDR3 protein
TRBJ1-5	TRBV4-1	.	TRBD1	TGCGCCAGCAGCCAATCGGGACAGACAGATGACAATCAGCCCCAGCATTTT	CASSQSGQTDDNQPQHF
TRBJ1-2	TRBV27	.	.	TGTGCCAGCAGTTCGTATTTCGGGGGTAACTATGGCTACACCTTC	CASSSYFGGNYGYTF
TRBJ2-6	TRBV7-2	few	.	TGTGCCAGCAGCTTGCGGGAAGTTTCTGGGGCCAACGTCCTGACTTTC	CASSLREVSGANVLTF
TRBJ2-5	TRBV19	.	.	TGTGCCAGTAGTATATGGGGCCACCAGACCCAGTACTTC	CASSIWGHQTQYF
TRBJ2-7	TRBV5-1	.	TRBD1	TGCGCCAGCAGCTACCGGGACAGGGGATTCGAGCAGTACTTC	CASSYRDRGFEQYF
TRBJ1-2	TRBV13	.	.	TGTGCCAGCAGCTCAGGGGTAAACTATGGCTACACCTTC	CASSSGVNYGYTF
TRBJ1-2	TRBV4-3	once	TRBD1	TGCGCCAGCAGCCAAGCTGGACAGGGGCAATATGGCTACACCTTC	CASSQAGQGQYGYTF
TRBJ2-2	TRBV5-1	.	TRBD1	TGCGCCAGCAGACCGGACAGGGGAGGGGGGGAGCTGTTTTTT	CASRPDRGGGELFF
TRBJ2-5	TRBV19	.	.	TGTGCCAGTAGTAGACAGGTCCAAGAGACCCAGTACTTC	CASSRQVQETQYF
TRBJ2-1	TRBV5-1	.	TRBD2	TGCGCCAGCAGCCCACTAGCGGGAGTAAATGAGCAGTTCTTC	CASSPLAGVNEQFF
TRBJ2-1	TRBV10-3	.	TRBD2	TGTGCCATCAGTGAGTCGGCTAGCGGGAGGGATGAGCAGTTCTTC	CAISESASGRDEQFF
TRBJ1-3	TRBV5-1	.	.	TGCGCCAGCAGCAAACAGGGCTCTGGAAACACCATATATTTT	CASSKQGSGNTIYF
TRBJ2-7	TRBV18	once	TRBD1	TGTGCCAGTCAGAAGGCACAGGGGGGCTCCTACGAGCAGTACTTC	CASQKAQGGSYEQYF
TRBJ1-4	TRBV5-1	.	TRBD1	TGCGCCAGCAGCCTGACAGGGGGAAATAATGAAAAACTGTTTTTT	CASSLTGGNNEKLFF
TRBJ1-1	TRBV2	.	TRBD1	TGTGCCAGCCAGGGACAGAGAAACACTGAAGCTTTCTTT	CASQGQRNTEAFF
TRBJ2-7	TRBV5-1	.	.	TGCGCCAGCAGCTTGACACTGAGCTACGAGCAGTACTTC	CASSLTLSYEQYF
TRBJ1-1	TRBV10-1	.	.	TGCGCCAGCAGTGATGGGTTGGCTGAAGCTTTCTTT	CASSDGLAEAFF
TRBJ2-1	TRBV19	.	TRBD2	TGTGCCAGTAGCCAACTACTAGCGGTCTCTTACAATGAGCAGTTCTTC	CASSQLLAVSYNEQFF
TRBJ2-5	TRBV19	.	TRBD2	TGTGCCAGTAGTATAGGACTAGCGGGAGGCGAGACCCAGTACTTC	CASSIGLAGGETQYF
TRBJ2-1	TRBV5-1	.	TRBD1	TGCGCCAGCAGCTTGGCCGTCAGGGGGCCCTACAATGAGCAGTTCTTC	CASSLAVRGPYNEQFF
TRBJ1-1	TRBV21-1	.	.	TGTGCCAGCAGCAATCAGGGATCCACTGAAGCTTTCTTT	CASSNQGSTEAFF
TRBJ2-1	TRBV19	.	TRBD2	TGTGCCAGTAGTATAGATTATGTGGCGGGGCGGGAGGGCGGCAATGAGCAGTTCTTC	CASSIDYVAGREGGNEQFF
TRBJ1-2	TRBV4-2	few	.	TGTGCCAGCAGCCAAGATCGCCTCCAGGCAGGGCGCAGCTATGGCTACACCTTC	CASSQDRLQAGRSYGYTF
TRBJ1-4	TRBV7-8	.	.	TGTGCCAGCAGCCGCGGGTTGGGGGAAAAACTGTTTTTT	CASSRGLGEKLFF
TRBJ2-1	TRBV27	.	.	TGTGCCAGCAGTTTCGGGAGCTACTCCTACAATGAGCAGTTCTTC	CASSFGSYSYNEQFF
TRBJ2-3	TRBV5-1	.	TRBD2	TGCGCCAGCAGCCCACCTAGCGGGAGTGCAGATACGCAGTATTTT	CASSPPSGSADTQYF
TRBJ1-2	TRBV29-1	.	.	TGCAGCGTTGAAGTCGGGGGGCGCGACTATGGCTACACCTTC	CSVEVGGRDYGYTF
TRBJ2-5	TRBV2	.	TRBD1	TGTGCCAGACCACGCGGGACAGGGGGCGGGGAGACCCAGTACTTC	CARPRGTGGGETQYF
TRBJ2-2	TRBV7-9	.	TRBD2	TGTGCCAGCAGCCCCCGACTAGCGGGAGCGGGGAACACCGGGGAGCTGTTTTTT	CASSPRLAGAGNTGELFF
TRBJ2-3	TRBV5-1	.	.	TGCGCCAGCAGCTTGGGGACAGTTGACTTGAATACGCAGTATTTT	CASSLGTVDLNTQYF
TRBJ2-3	TRBV15	.	.	TGTGCCACCAGCAGAGATCACCCTAGTGGGAGATTTGGAGATACGCAGTATTTT	CATSRDHPSGRFGDTQYF
TRBJ2-5	TRBV9	.	TRBD1	TGTGCCAGCAGCCCCCGGACAGGGGGAGAGACCCAGTACTTC	CASSPRTGGETQYF
TRBJ1-2	TRBV5-1	many	.	TGCGCCAGCAGCTTGGCCTCTCAGCTCACCTTC	CASSLASQLTF
TRBJ1-5	TRBV28	.	.	TGTGCCAGCAGTAGGACAGTCGATCAGCCCCAGCATTTT	CASSRTVDQPQHF
TRBJ1-2	TRBV27	few	.	TGTGCCAGCAGTTTATCGGCCTCCAGAGGCTACACCTTC	CASSLSASRGYTF
TRBJ2-1	TRBV7-9	.	TRBD2	TGTGCCAGCAGCTCAGGCGGGAGGGTTGAGCAGTTCTTC	CASSSGGRVEQFF
TRBJ2-1	TRBV27	.	TRBD2	TGTGCCAGCAGTCCCCAGCGGGACTCCTACAATGAGCAGTTCTTC	CASSPQRDSYNEQFF
TRBJ2-5	TRBV2	.	.	TGTGCCAGCAGTCGGCAGGGGGGGGTCCAAGAGACCCAGTACTTC	CASSRQGGVQETQYF
TRBJ2-7	TRBV5-4	.	TRBD2	TGTGCCAGCAGCTTGGGGGCAAGCGGGAGCGGGATTAGCTCCTACGAGCAGTACTTC	CASSLGASGSGISSYEQYF
TRBJ2-5	TRBV7-8	.	.	TGTGCCAGCAGCTTAGCGATCGTGGGAGTGACCCAGTACTTC	CASSLAIVGVTQYF
TRBJ1-2	TRBV2	.	.	TGTGCCAGCACCAGGGGAGATGGCTACACCTTC	CASTRGDGYTF
TRBJ2-2	TRBV7-6	.	.	TGTGCCAGCAGCTTAACGGTCGGGACCGGGGAGCTGTTTTTT	CASSLTVGTGELFF
TRBJ1-4	TRBV2	.	TRBD1	TGTGCCAGCAGCCTCCAGGGGGCTGGTGAAAAACTGTTTTTT	CASSLQGAGEKLFF
TRBJ2-7	TRBV2	.	TRBD2	TGTGCCAGCAGTTCTCAGGGACTAGCGTTATACGAGCAGTACTTC	CASSSQGLALYEQYF
TRBJ2-5	TRBV29-1	.	.	TGCAGCGTAGTTGGGGATAGAGACCAAGAGACCCAGTACTTC	CSVVGDRDQETQYF
TRBJ2-3	TRBV27	.	.	TGTGCCAGCAGTTTATATGGGCAGGGGACAGATACGCAGTATTTT	CASSLYGQGTDTQYF
TRBJ1-1	TRBV4-1	.	.	TGCGCCAGCAGCCCTCCGGGGGCGTCCACTGAAGCTTTCTTT	CASSPPGASTEAFF
TRBJ2-3	TRBV9	.	.	TGTGCCAGCAGCGTCGATACAGATACGCAGTATTTT	CASSVDTDTQYF
TRBJ2-7	TRBV10-3	.	.	TGTGCCATCTCTACCTCCGGGGCTAGCGTTGAGCAGTACTTC	CAISTSGASVEQYF
TRBJ2-5	TRBV25-1	.	TRBD1	TGTGCCAGCAGTGACTTCGGGACAGGGCTTCAAGAGACCCAGTACTTC	CASSDFGTGLQETQYF